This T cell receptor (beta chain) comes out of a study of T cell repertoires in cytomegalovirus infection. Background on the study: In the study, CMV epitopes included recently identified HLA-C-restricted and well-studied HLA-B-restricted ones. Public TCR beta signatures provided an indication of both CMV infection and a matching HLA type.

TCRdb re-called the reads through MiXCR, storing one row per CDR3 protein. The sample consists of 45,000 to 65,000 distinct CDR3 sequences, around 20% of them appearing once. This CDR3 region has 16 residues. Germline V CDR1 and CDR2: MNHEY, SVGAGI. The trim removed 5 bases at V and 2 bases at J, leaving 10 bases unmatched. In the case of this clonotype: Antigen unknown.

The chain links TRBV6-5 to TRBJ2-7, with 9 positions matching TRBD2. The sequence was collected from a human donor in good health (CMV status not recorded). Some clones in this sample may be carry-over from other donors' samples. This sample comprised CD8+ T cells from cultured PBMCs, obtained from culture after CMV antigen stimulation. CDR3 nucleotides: TGTGCCAGCAGTCCCCCATTAGCGGGAGTTCCCTACGAGCAGTACTTC. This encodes CASSPPLAGVPYEQYF.